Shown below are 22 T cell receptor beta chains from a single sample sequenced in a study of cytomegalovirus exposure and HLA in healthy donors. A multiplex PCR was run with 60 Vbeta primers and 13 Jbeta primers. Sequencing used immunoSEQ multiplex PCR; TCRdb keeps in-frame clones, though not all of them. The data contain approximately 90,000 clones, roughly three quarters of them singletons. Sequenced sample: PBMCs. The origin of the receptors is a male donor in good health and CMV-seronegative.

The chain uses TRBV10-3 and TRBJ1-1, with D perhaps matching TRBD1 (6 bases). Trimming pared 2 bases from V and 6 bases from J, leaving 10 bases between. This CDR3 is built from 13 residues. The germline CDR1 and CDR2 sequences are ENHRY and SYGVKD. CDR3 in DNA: TGTGCCATCAGTGAGGACAGGTCGGCTGAAGCTTTCTTT. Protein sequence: CAISEDRSAEAFF.

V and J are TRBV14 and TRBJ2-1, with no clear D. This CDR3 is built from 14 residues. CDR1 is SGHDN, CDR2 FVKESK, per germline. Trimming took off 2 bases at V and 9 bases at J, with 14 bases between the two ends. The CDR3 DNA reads TGTGCCAGCAGCCAACCGCTCACAATGGCTGAGCAGTTCTTC. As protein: CASSQPLTMAEQFF.

DNA of the CDR3: TGTGCCAGCAGCTCCACAGGGGGCAATGAAAAACTGTTTTTT. As protein: CASSSTGGNEKLFF. The chain uses TRBV28 and TRBJ1-4; TRBD1 aligns across 9 bases. The V gene end was trimmed by 6 bases and the J gene end by 5 bases; junction bases not matched to a gene: 4. CDR1 is MDHEN and CDR2 is SYDVKM in the germline V gene. CDR3 size: 14 residues.

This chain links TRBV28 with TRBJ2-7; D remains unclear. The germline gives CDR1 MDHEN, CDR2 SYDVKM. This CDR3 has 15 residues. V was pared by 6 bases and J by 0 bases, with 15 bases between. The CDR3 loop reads CASSYRQVHSYEQYF. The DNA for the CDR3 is TGTGCCAGCAGCTACCGGCAGGTACACTCCTACGAGCAGTACTTC.

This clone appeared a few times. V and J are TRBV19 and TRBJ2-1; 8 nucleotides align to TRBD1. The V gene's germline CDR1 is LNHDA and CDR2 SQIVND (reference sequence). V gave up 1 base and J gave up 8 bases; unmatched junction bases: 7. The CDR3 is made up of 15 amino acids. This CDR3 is CASSIGTGRMDEQFF. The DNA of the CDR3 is TGTGCCAGTAGTATAGGGACAGGGCGAATGGATGAGCAGTTCTTC. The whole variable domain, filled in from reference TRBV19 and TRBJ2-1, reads DGGITQSPKYLFRKEGQNVTLSCEQNLNHDAMYWYRQDPGQGLRLIYYSQIVNDFQKGDIAEGYSVSREKKESFPLTVTSAQKNPTAFYLCASSIGTGRMDEQFFGPGTRLTVL.

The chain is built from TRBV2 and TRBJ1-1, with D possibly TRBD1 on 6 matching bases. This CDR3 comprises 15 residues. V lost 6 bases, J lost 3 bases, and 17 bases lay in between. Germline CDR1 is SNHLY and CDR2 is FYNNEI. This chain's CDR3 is CASRRQAGGDTEAFF. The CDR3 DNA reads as TGTGCCAGCAGAAGACAGGCCGGGGGGGACACTGAAGCTTTCTTT. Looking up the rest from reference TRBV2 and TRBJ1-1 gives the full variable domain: EPEVTQTPSHQVTQMGQEVILRCVPISNHLYFYWYRQILGQKVEFLVSFYNNEISEKSEIFDDQFSVERPDGSNFTLKIRSTKLEDSAMYFCASRRQAGGDTEAFFGQGTRLTVV.

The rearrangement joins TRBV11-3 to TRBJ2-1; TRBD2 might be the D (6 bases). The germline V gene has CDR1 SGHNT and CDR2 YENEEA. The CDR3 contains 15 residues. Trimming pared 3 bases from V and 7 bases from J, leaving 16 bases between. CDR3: CASSLTSNMENEQFF. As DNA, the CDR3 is TGTGCCAGCAGCTTGACTAGTAATATGGAGAATGAGCAGTTCTTC. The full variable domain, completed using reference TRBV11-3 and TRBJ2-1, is EAGVVQSPRYKIIEKKQPVAFWCNPISGHNTLYWYLQNLGQGPELLIRYENEEAVDDSQLPKDRFSAERLKGVDSTLKIQPAELGDSAVYLCASSLTSNMENEQFFGPGTRLTVL.

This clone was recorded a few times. CDR3 nucleotide sequence: TGTGCCAGCAGCGAGGGGGGGCGAAGGACCTTTCAAGAGACCCAGTACTTC. This translates into CASSEGGRRTFQETQYF. The chain joins TRBV5-4 to TRBJ2-5, with D possibly matching TRBD2 (7 bases). The CDR3 totals 17 residues. V was clipped by 4 bases and J by 2 bases, with 21 bases between them. Germline assignment: CDR1 SGHNT and CDR2 YYREEE (reference sequence).

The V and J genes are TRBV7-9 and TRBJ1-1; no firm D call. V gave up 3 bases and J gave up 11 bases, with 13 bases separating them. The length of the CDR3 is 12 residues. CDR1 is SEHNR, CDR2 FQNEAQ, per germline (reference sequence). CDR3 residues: CASSFRGLAAFF. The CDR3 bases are TGTGCCAGCAGCTTTCGGGGTCTCGCGGCTTTCTTT.

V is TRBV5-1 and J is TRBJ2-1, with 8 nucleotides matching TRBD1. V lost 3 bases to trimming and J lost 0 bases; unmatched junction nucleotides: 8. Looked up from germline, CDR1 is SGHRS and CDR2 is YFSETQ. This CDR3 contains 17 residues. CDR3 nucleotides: TGCGCCAGCAGCTCAAACACAGGGGGAGGCTCCTACAATGAGCAGTTCTTC. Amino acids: CASSSNTGGGSYNEQFF.

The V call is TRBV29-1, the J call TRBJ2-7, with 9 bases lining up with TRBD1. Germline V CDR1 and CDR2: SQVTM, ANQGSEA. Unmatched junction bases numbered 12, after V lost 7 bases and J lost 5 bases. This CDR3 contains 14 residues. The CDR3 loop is CSASVTGGMDEQYF. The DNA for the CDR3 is TGCAGCGCATCCGTGACAGGGGGAATGGACGAGCAGTACTTC.

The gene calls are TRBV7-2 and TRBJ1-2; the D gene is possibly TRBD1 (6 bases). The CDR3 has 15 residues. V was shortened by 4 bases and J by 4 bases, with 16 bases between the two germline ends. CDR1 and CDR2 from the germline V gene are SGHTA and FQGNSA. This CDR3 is CASSSDADRIYGYTF. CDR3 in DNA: TGTGCCAGCAGCTCAGACGCCGACAGGATCTATGGCTACACCTTC.

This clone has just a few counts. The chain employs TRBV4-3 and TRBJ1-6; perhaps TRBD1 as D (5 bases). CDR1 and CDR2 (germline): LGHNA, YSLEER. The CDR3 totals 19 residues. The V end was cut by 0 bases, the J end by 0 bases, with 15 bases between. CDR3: CASSQDAREGSSYNSPLHF. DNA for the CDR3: TGCGCCAGCAGCCAAGACGCCAGGGAGGGTAGCTCCTATAATTCACCCCTCCACTTT.

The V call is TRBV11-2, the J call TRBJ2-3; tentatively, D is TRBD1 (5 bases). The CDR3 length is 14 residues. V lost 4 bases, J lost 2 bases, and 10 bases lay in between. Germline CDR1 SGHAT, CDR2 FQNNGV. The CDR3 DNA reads TGTGCCAGCAGCTCTGACAGACTCACAGATACGCAGTATTTT. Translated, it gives CASSSDRLTDTQYF.

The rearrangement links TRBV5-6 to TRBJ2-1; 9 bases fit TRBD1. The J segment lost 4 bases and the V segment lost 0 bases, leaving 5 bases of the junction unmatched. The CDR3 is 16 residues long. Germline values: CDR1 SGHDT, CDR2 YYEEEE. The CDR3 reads CASSLDLGTGYNEQFF. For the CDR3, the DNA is TGTGCCAGCAGCTTGGATCTAGGGACAGGGTACAATGAGCAGTTCTTC.

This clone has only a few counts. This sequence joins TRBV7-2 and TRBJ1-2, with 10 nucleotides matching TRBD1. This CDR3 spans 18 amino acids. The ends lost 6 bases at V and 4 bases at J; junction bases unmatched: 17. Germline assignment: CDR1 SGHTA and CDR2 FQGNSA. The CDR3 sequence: CASSDRGLGAGGSYGYTF. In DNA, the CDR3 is TGTGCCAGCAGTGACAGGGGGCTGGGAGCAGGGGGGTCCTATGGCTACACCTTC.

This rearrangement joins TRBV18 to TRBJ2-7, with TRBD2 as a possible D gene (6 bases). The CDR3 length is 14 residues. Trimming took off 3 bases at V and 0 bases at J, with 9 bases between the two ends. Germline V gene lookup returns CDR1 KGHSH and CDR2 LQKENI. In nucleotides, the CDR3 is TGTGCCAGCTCACCCCGGAGGGACTCCTACGAGCAGTACTTC. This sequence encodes CASSPRRDSYEQYF.

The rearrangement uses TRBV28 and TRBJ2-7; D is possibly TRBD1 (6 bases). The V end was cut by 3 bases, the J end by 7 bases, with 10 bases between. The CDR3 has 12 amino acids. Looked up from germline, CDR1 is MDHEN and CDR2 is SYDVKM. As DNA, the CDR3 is TGTGCCAGCAGTTTCGGGACATTGGAGCAGTACTTC. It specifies CASSFGTLEQYF. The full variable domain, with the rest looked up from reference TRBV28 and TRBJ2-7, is DVKVTQSSRYLVKRTGEKVFLECVQDMDHENMFWYRQDPGLGLRLIYFSYDVKMKEKGDIPEGYSVSREKKERFSLILESASTNQTSMYLCASSFGTLEQYFGPGTRLTVT.

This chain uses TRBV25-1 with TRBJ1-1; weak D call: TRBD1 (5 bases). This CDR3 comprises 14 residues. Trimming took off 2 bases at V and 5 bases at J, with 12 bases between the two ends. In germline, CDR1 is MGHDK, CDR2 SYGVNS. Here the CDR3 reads CASSEAPRETEAFF. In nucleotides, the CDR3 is TGTGCCAGCAGTGAAGCCCCCAGGGAAACTGAAGCTTTCTTT.

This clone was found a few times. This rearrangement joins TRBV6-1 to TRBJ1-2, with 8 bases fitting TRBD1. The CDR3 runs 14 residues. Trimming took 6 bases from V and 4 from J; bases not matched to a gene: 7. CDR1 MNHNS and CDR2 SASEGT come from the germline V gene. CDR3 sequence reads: CASRGTGYLYGYTF. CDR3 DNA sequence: TGTGCCAGCAGGGGGACAGGTTACCTCTATGGCTACACCTTC.

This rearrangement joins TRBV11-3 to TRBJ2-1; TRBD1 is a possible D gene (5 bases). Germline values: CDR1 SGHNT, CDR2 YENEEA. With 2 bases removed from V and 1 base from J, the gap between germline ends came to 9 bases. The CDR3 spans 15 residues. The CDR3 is CASSLQDTSYNEQFF. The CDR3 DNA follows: TGTGCCAGCAGCTTACAGGACACATCCTACAATGAGCAGTTCTTC.

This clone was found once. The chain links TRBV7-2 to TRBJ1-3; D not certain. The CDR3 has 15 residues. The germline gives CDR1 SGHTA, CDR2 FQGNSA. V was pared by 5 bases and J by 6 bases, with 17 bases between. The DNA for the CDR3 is TGTGCCAGCAGCCCGAAGGACTCTCTGGAAAACACCATATATTTT. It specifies CASSPKDSLENTIYF.